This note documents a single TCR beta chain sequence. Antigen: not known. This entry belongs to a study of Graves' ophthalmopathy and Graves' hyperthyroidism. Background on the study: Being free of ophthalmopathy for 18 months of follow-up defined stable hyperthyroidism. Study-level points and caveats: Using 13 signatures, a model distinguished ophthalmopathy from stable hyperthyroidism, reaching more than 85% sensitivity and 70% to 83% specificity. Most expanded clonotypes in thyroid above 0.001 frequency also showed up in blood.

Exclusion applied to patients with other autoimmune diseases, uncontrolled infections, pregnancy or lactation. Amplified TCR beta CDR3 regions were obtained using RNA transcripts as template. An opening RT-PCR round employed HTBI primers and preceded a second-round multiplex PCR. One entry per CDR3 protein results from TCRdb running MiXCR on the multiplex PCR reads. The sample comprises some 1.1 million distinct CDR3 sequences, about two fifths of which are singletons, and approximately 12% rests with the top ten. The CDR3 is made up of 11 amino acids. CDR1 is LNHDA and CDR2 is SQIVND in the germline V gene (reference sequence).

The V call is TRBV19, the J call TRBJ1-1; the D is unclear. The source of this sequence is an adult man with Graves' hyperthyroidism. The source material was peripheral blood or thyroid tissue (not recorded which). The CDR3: CGSLLNTEAFF. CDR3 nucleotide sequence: TGTGGCAGCCTCCTGAACACTGAAGCTTTCTTT.